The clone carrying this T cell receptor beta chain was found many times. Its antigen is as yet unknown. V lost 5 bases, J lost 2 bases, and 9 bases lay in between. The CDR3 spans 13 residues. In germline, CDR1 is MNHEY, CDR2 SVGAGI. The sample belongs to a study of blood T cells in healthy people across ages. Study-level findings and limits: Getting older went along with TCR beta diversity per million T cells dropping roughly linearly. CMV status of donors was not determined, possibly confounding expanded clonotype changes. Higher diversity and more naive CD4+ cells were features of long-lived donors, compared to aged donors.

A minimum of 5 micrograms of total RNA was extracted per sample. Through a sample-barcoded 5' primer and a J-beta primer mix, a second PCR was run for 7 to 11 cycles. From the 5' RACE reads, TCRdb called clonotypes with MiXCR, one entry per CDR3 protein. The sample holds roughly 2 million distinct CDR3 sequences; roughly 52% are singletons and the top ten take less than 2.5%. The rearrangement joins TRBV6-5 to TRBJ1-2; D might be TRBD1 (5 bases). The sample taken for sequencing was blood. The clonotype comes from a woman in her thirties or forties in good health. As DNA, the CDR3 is TGTGCCAGCAGTCAGACAGCCAACTATGGCTACACCTTC. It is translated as CASSQTANYGYTF.